This passage covers 13 T cell receptor beta chains from one sample sequenced in a study of human T cells and chemical hapten exposure. One entry per CDR3 protein, called by TCRdb with MiXCR from the RACE reads. The sample consists of roughly 100,000 distinct CDR3 sequences, about 12% of them appearing once. Time point reported: pre-sensitization, week 0. Treatment here: therapeutic diphenylcyclopropenone sensitization with weekly scalp DPC. This specimen consisted of whole blood, obtained in connection with sensitization to the hapten diphenylcyclopropenone (DPC). These receptors all stem from a woman aged 45-60 years with alopecia areata. Some clones in this sample may be carry-over from other donors' samples.

This clonotype appeared a few times. The CDR3 DNA follows: TGTGCCAGTAACAGGAATAAGAATGAAAAACTGTTTTTT. It specifies CASNRNKNEKLFF. This chain uses TRBV19 with TRBJ1-4; maybe TRBD1 (5 bases). Trimming left V 7 bases short and J 5 bases short, with 11 bases between. Germline V CDR1 and CDR2: LNHDA, SQIVND (reference sequence). The CDR3 extends over 13 amino acids.

This clonotype was observed many times. This chain joins TRBV12-2 and TRBJ1-6; no DNA check was done on the table's D call, TRBD1. TRBV12-2 is recorded as a pseudogene. The CDR3 is made up of 15 amino acids. The CDR3 is CAAQLSGRNNSPLHF. CDR3 DNA sequence: TGTGCAGCCCAACTTTCGGGACGGAATAATTCACCCCTCCACTTT.

In its sample, this clonotype was seen many times. This chain uses TRBV7-2 with TRBJ1-2; TRBD1 might be the D (5 bases). CDR1 is SGHTA, CDR2 FQGNSA, per germline. V lost 1 base to trimming and J lost 4 bases, with 13 bases between them. This CDR3 comprises 15 residues. The CDR3 bases are TGTGCCAGCAGCTTAGTAGGTTTTCAGGGCTATGGCTACACCTTC. Protein product: CASSLVGFQGYGYTF.

CDR3 residues: CSARGRLAYIQYF. The CDR3 bases are TGCAGTGCTAGAGGACGGTTAGCGTACATTCAGTACTTC. The chain joins TRBV20-1 to TRBJ2-4; D is perhaps TRBD2 (5 bases). The CDR3 totals 13 residues. Germline CDR1 DFQATT, CDR2 SNEGSKA (reference sequence). Trimming removed 1 base at V and 8 bases at J, with 12 bases between.

This clonotype has just a few counts. The V call is TRBV7-9, the J call TRBJ1-1; D is ambiguous. CDR1 SEHNR and CDR2 FQNEAQ come from the germline V gene (reference sequence). The length of the CDR3 is 14 residues. Trimming pared 3 bases from V and 0 bases from J, leaving 8 bases between. CDR3 loop: CASSFSGVNTEAFF. CDR3 coding DNA: TGTGCCAGCAGCTTTTCTGGGGTGAACACTGAAGCTTTCTTT.

This clonotype was seen many times. The V and J genes are TRBV20-1 and TRBJ2-7; no definite D call. V shed 0 bases and J shed 3 bases, with 9 bases lying between them. The CDR3 consists of 13 residues. The germline V gene encodes CDR1 DFQATT and CDR2 SNEGSKA (reference sequence). The DNA for the CDR3 is TGCAGTGCTAGAGATGGCGGTATCTACGAGCAGTACTTC. It is translated as CSARDGGIYEQYF.

The J gene is TRBJ2-1, the V gene TRBV6-2 or TRBV6-3, with a tentative D call TRBD2 (5 bases). Germline CDR1 MNHEY, CDR2 SVGEGT. Between the trimmed V and J ends, which lost 8 bases and 8 bases, there was a span of 7 bases. CDR3 size: 10 residues. CDR3 sequence reads: CASGEYEQFF. DNA of the CDR3: TGTGCCAGCGGGGAGTATGAGCAGTTCTTC.

This clonotype showed up just a few times. The V gene is TRBV4-1, the J gene TRBJ2-2; 12 bases map to TRBD2. Germline V CDR1 and CDR2: MGHRA, YSYEKL. This CDR3 contains 15 residues. With 4 bases clipped from V and 4 bases from J, the junction kept 1 base outside the gene matches. CDR3 nucleotide sequence: TGCGCCAGCAGCCGACTAGCGGGGGCCACCGGGGAGCTGTTTTTT. Amino acid sequence: CASSRLAGATGELFF.

The chain joins TRBV20-1 to TRBJ1-4; the D gene is possibly TRBD1 (5 bases). This CDR3 contains 12 residues. Germline CDR1 DFQATT, CDR2 SNEGSKA (reference sequence). The CDR3 loop reads CRRGFTNEKLFF. The CDR3 coding sequence is TGCAGACGGGGGTTCACTAATGAAAAACTGTTTTTT.

The chain links TRBV10-3 to TRBJ1-1; TRBD1 matches at 7 bases. Trimming took 5 bases from V and 2 from J; bases not matched to a gene: 5. Germline loops: CDR1 ENHRY, CDR2 SYGVKD. The CDR3 consists of 14 residues. The CDR3 DNA follows: TGTGCCATCAGTACCAGACAGGGTAACACTGAAGCTTTCTTT. Encoded protein: CAISTRQGNTEAFF.

The CDR3 nucleotides are TGTGCCAGCAGTCCCACCCCGGATAGCGGGAGGGCCCCCGAGCAGTACTTC. Amino acids: CASSPTPDSGRAPEQYF. V is TRBV7-2 and J is TRBJ2-7; 11 bases match TRBD2. This CDR3 is 17 amino acids long. V shed 6 bases and J 6 bases; nucleotides not matched to a gene: 16. Looked up from germline, CDR1 is SGHTA and CDR2 is FQGNSA.

The table lists this clonotype with a few counts. The chain combines TRBV14 with TRBJ2-7; a weak D match, TRBD1 (5 bases). CDR1 and CDR2 (germline): SGHDN, FVKESK. Between the trimmed V and J ends, which lost 4 bases and 3 bases, there was a span of 13 bases. This CDR3 region has 14 residues. The CDR3 DNA sequence: TGTGCCAGCAGCCCAGGGATTGAGAACTACGAGCAGTACTTC. Its protein product is CASSPGIENYEQYF. The full variable domain, in which reference TRBV14 and TRBJ2-7 provide the parts outside the CDR3, is EAGVTQFPSHSVIEKGQTVTLRCDPISGHDNLYWYRRVMGKEIKFLLHFVKESKQDESGMPNNRFLAERTGGTYSTLKVQPAELEDSGVYFCASSPGIENYEQYFGPGTRLTVT.

This clonotype turned up a few times. The chain employs TRBV20-1 and TRBJ2-1; 7 positions match TRBD1. The J segment lost 1 base and the V segment lost 6 bases, leaving 3 bases of the junction unmatched. CDR1 DFQATT and CDR2 SNEGSKA come from the germline V gene (reference sequence). This CDR3 is 13 amino acids long. The DNA for the CDR3 is TGCAGTGCCGCAGGGGGTTCCTACAATGAGCAGTTCTTC. Translating gives CSAAGGSYNEQFF.